One sample yielded the 22 T cell receptor beta chains listed below, sequenced in a study of blood T cell repertoires in COVID-19. Profiling relied on immunoSEQ multiplex PCR, and the TCRdb table lists in-frame clones only, not all of them. The profile shows hundreds of thousands of clones, 80% to 90% of them singletons. The sample comprised peripheral blood. All receptors come from an elderly man with acute or convalescent COVID-19.

This clone was seen only a few times. The chain carries TRBV19 and TRBJ1-2, with TRBD1 matching over 10 bases. Germline CDR1 and CDR2: LNHDA and SQIVND (reference sequence). CDR3 length equals 16 residues. J gave up 4 bases and V 6 bases, and 11 bases lay outside the gene matches. In DNA form, the CDR3 reads TGTGCCAGTAGGATGATGACAGGGGGCCGGAGCTATGGCTACACCTTC. Residues: CASRMMTGGRSYGYTF.

The chain couples TRBV5-1 to TRBJ1-6; D is uncertain. The CDR3 totals 13 residues. V was cut by 4 bases and J by 5 bases, with 7 bases left in between. The germline CDR1 and CDR2 sequences are SGHRS and YFSETQ. CDR3 bases: TGCGCCAGCAGCCCGGGAGATAATTCACCCCTCCACTTT. Its translation: CASSPGDNSPLHF.

The chain is built from TRBV11-3 and TRBJ2-1; tentatively, D is TRBD1 (6 bases). Per germline, CDR1 SGHNT and CDR2 YENEEA. CDR3 length: 13 amino acids. Deletions cut 5 bases from V and 8 bases from J, with 13 bases between. DNA of the CDR3: TGTGCCAGCAGCCCAGGGGTTTTGGATGAGCAGTTCTTC. Its protein product is CASSPGVLDEQFF.

This chain links TRBV19 with TRBJ1-1; the match to TRBD1 covers 9 bases. Germline trimming cut 5 bases from V and 3 bases from J; bases unmatched to any gene: 13. CDR1 and CDR2 (germline): LNHDA, SQIVND (reference sequence). The CDR3 extends over 17 amino acids. For the CDR3, the DNA is TGTGCCAGTAGTCCCCGATGGGACAGGGATAGGGACACTGAAGCTTTCTTT. This gives the protein CASSPRWDRDRDTEAFF.

The chain links TRBV9 to TRBJ2-3; TRBD2 agrees at 8 bases. In germline, CDR1 is SGDLS, CDR2 YYNGEE. V was pared by 4 bases and J by 3 bases, with 10 bases of the junction left unmatched. There are 16 residues in the CDR3. CDR3 sequence: CASSHGGAPGTDTQYF. CDR3 nucleotide sequence: TGTGCCAGCAGCCACGGGGGGGCCCCGGGAACAGATACGCAGTATTTT.

The chain has TRBV30 and TRBJ1-2; D unclear. There are 13 residues in the CDR3. CDR1 is GTSNPN, CDR2 SVGIG, per germline (reference sequence). V lost 0 bases and J 8 bases, leaving 13 bases between the germline ends. CDR3 in DNA: TGTGCCTGGAGTGTAACGCGAGCGGGGGGCTACACCTTC. Protein: CAWSVTRAGGYTF.

This chain joins TRBV21-1 and TRBJ2-3; whether TRBD2, the table's D call, matches the DNA was not checked. TRBV21-1 is noted as a pseudogene. CDR3 size: 11 residues. CDR3 coding DNA: TGTGCCAGCCGACTATTAGATACGCAGTATTTT. Protein: CASRLLDTQYF.

This chain links TRBV15 with TRBJ2-1, with 8 bases that match TRBD1. The CDR3 is 16 amino acids. Looked up from germline, CDR1 is LNHNV and CDR2 is YYDKDF (reference sequence). V was clipped by 0 bases and J by 10 bases; unmatched bases: 11. CDR3 region: CATSRDPGGGGSEQFF. The DNA of the CDR3 is TGTGCCACCAGCAGAGATCCAGGGGGCGGTGGTTCCGAGCAGTTCTTC.

V usage is TRBV5-1 and J usage is TRBJ1-4, with 7 bases that match TRBD1. Germline V CDR1 and CDR2: SGHRS, YFSETQ. This CDR3 has 14 residues. V dropped 5 bases and J dropped 3; count of bases not matched to a gene: 4. DNA of the CDR3: TGCGCCAGCAGTGCGGGACAGCCTAATGAAAAACTGTTTTTT. Protein sequence: CASSAGQPNEKLFF.

V usage is TRBV27 and J usage is TRBJ2-7, with 7 nucleotides matching TRBD2. Germline values: CDR1 MNHEY, CDR2 SMNVEV (reference sequence). CDR3 length equals 15 residues. Trimming removed 6 bases from V and 4 bases from J; junction bases left unmatched: 12. The CDR3 nucleotides are TGTGCCAGCAGCCTAGGGAGGGGTCGTGGTTACGAGCAGTACTTC. Its protein is CASSLGRGRGYEQYF.

This sequence joins TRBV30 and TRBJ2-1; 10 bases agree with TRBD2. Germline V gives CDR1 GTSNPN, CDR2 SVGIG (reference sequence). The CDR3 runs to 14 residues. V shed 1 base and J 8 bases; nucleotides not matched to a gene: 5. CDR3 bases: TGTGCCTGGAGTGGAGATAGCGGGAGGTATGAGCAGTTCTTC. Translating it yields CAWSGDSGRYEQFF.

J is TRBJ2-2 and V is TRBV19; a weak D match, TRBD1 (5 bases). The CDR3 sequence is 15 residues long. Germline V lookup: CDR1 LNHDA, CDR2 SQIVND (reference sequence). The V and J ends lost 3 bases and 3 bases respectively, with 11 bases between them. CDR3 amino acids: CASSISGRDTGELFF. CDR3 sequence (DNA): TGTGCCAGTAGTATTTCAGGCAGGGACACCGGGGAGCTGTTTTTT.

The V call is TRBV27, the J call TRBJ2-1, with D possibly TRBD2 on 6 matching bases. Germline V lookup: CDR1 MNHEY, CDR2 SMNVEV (reference sequence). V was trimmed by 5 bases and J by 6 bases, leaving 14 bases between them. The CDR3 extends over 14 amino acids. CDR3 residues: CASSPRGTLNEQFF. CDR3 DNA: TGTGCCAGCAGTCCACGCGGGACGCTCAATGAGCAGTTCTTC.

The chain employs TRBV4-3 and TRBJ2-5; D gene unclear. V was pared by 0 bases and J by 4 bases, with 3 bases between. The CDR3 is 12 residues long. In germline, CDR1 is LGHNA, CDR2 YSLEER. The CDR3 loop reads CASSQDRETQYF. CDR3 sequence (DNA): TGCGCCAGCAGCCAAGATCGAGAGACCCAGTACTTC.

The chain employs TRBV10-3 and TRBJ2-2, with TRBD1 matching 11 bases. With V trimmed by 6 bases and J by 8 bases, 8 bases remained unmatched. The V gene's germline CDR1 is ENHRY and CDR2 SYGVKD. CDR3 length: 15 amino acids. This chain's CDR3 is CAISAGQGASGELFF. The CDR3 DNA sequence: TGTGCCATCAGCGCTGGACAGGGGGCTTCAGGGGAGCTGTTTTTT.

This chain joins TRBV7-2 and TRBJ2-5; 7 bases are shared with TRBD1. This CDR3 has 14 amino acids. V shed 4 bases, J shed 3 bases, and the junction held 5 bases outside the gene matches. Germline lookup yields CDR1 SGHTA and CDR2 FQGNSA. CDR3 residues: CASSSTGLKETQYF. The CDR3 nucleotides read TGTGCCAGCAGCTCGACAGGGTTGAAAGAGACCCAGTACTTC.

The chain links TRBV19 to TRBJ1-4; weak D call: TRBD1 (6 bases). V gave up 5 bases and J gave up 3 bases, with 16 bases separating them. CDR3 length: 16 amino acids. Germline CDR1 LNHDA, CDR2 SQIVND (reference sequence). CDR3 protein: CASSDHGTLANEKLFF. The CDR3 nucleotides read TGTGCCAGTAGTGATCACGGGACACTGGCTAATGAAAAACTGTTTTTT.

This chain connects TRBV6-4 to TRBJ1-6, with 7 bases identical to TRBD1. Germline V gives CDR1 MRHNA, CDR2 SNTAGT. The ends lost 0 bases at V and 10 bases at J; junction bases unmatched: 6. The CDR3 extends over 15 amino acids. In DNA, the CDR3 is TGTGCCAGCAGTGACTCATACAGGGGCGGATCACCCCTCCACTTT. Amino acids: CASSDSYRGGSPLHF.

The rearrangement joins TRBV7-2 to TRBJ2-5, with 8 bases lining up with TRBD2. Germline CDR1 and CDR2: SGHTA and FQGNSA. The V and J ends lost 3 bases and 4 bases, in that order; junction bases with no gene match: 4. This CDR3 has 14 amino acids. CDR3 amino acids: CASSFIRGGETQYF. CDR3 DNA: TGTGCCAGCAGCTTTATCCGGGGGGGAGAGACCCAGTACTTC.

The V and J genes are TRBV15 and TRBJ2-3, with 9 bases fitting TRBD2. CDR1 is LNHNV and CDR2 is YYDKDF in the germline V gene (reference sequence). The CDR3 contains 17 residues. J lost 0 bases, V lost 10 bases, and 14 bases had no gene match. CDR3 protein: CANPGCGRGVSTDTQYF. DNA for the CDR3: TGTGCCAACCCCGGGTGCGGGAGGGGTGTTAGCACAGATACGCAGTATTTT.

This chain's CDR3 is CASSLQHRFTGELFF. Written as DNA, the CDR3 is TGTGCCAGCAGTTTACAGCACAGATTCACCGGGGAGCTGTTTTTT. V usage is TRBV28 and J usage is TRBJ2-2; D ambiguous. The CDR3 consists of 15 residues. V was clipped by 2 bases and J by 4 bases, with 11 bases between them. Germline CDR1 reads MDHEN; CDR2 reads SYDVKM.

This clone was seen only a few times. CDR3 sequence (DNA): TGCGCCAGCAGCTCGAGGACTAGCGGGAATGATGAGCAGTTCTTC. Translation gives CASSSRTSGNDEQFF. The chain couples TRBV5-1 to TRBJ2-1; 12 bases agree with TRBD2. The germline V gene encodes CDR1 SGHRS and CDR2 YFSETQ. With V trimmed by 3 bases and J by 8 bases, 6 bases remained unmatched. The CDR3 is 15 amino acids.